This note documents a single TCR beta chain sequence. The antigen remains unidentified. This entry comes from a study of T-cell memory formation after mild COVID-19. Regarding the study as a whole: Clones that contracted from day 15 to 85 had balanced CD4/CD8; later expanders were CD4+ biased. The SARS-CoV-2 specificity of second-wave clones reaching peak at day 37 remained unverified.

Constant-segment primers served in 5'RACE that generated TCR alpha and TCR beta cDNA libraries bearing sample barcodes and UMIs. Using its own MiXCR run on the 5' RACE reads, TCRdb lists one record per CDR3 protein. The data contain approximately 180,000 distinct CDR3 sequences, approximately 16% of them seen just once; the ten biggest clones take up roughly 2.1%. V gave up 1 base and J gave up 10 bases; unmatched junction bases: 4. The CDR3 covers 14 residues. Germline loops: CDR1 SGHTA, CDR2 FQGNSA. Sequencing used PBMCs or a T cell subset sorted from them (not recorded which). The chain recombines TRBV7-2 with TRBJ1-2, with 12 bases identical to TRBD1. The sequence was collected from an adult woman who had mild COVID-19 (a few samples of this study predate the infection). Cell type and time point are not known. The DNA for the CDR3 is TGTGCCAGCAGCTTAGTACCGGGACAGGGGGCCTACACCTTC. Amino acid sequence: CASSLVPGQGAYTF.